This TCR beta chain came from a study of patients and donors after allogeneic stem cell transplantation. MiXCR was run by TCRdb on the RT-PCR reads, yielding one entry per CDR3 protein. The sample consists of about 34,000 distinct CDR3 sequences, around 40% of them appearing once. Germline CDR1 is SGHRS and CDR2 is YFSETQ. V lost 3 bases and J 12 bases, leaving 18 bases between the germline ends. The length of the CDR3 is 13 residues. This clonotype originated in a human donor who was either an allogeneic HSCT recipient or a stem cell or donor lymphocyte infusion donor (not recorded which). It is not recorded whose cells these are; they may come from a transplant donor. Sequencing was carried out using blood, either unsorted or a sorted T cell fraction (not recorded which). The chain combines TRBV5-1 with TRBJ1-1; the D gene is possibly TRBD1 (5 bases). The chain's CDR3 is CASSSLGPVETFF. DNA for the CDR3: TGCGCCAGCAGCTCTCTGGGACCCGTCGAAACTTTCTTT.